The 21 T cell receptor beta chains reported below all come from one sample, sequenced in a study of blood T cell repertoires in COVID-19. Generated by immunoSEQ multiplex PCR, the TCRdb table keeps only in-frame clones and is missing some. This sample yields about 190,000 clones, of which roughly four fifths are seen a single time; 9.5% to 15% belongs to the top ten. Sequences were obtained from peripheral blood. These receptor sequences come from a woman in her fifties or sixties with acute or convalescent COVID-19.

The chain carries TRBV14 and TRBJ2-3; D gene unclear. Trimming pared 0 bases from V and 8 bases from J, leaving 18 bases between. The CDR3 runs 16 residues. Germline values: CDR1 SGHDN, CDR2 FVKESK. The CDR3 here is CASSQDPSWRSGTQYF. CDR3 DNA sequence: TGTGCCAGCAGCCAAGACCCGTCCTGGCGTTCGGGTACGCAGTATTTT.

The chain carries TRBV11-2 and TRBJ2-7, with a weak D call TRBD2 (6 bases). Germline-derived CDR1 and CDR2 are SGHAT and FQNNGV. The length of the CDR3 is 12 residues. Trimming removed 0 bases from V and 7 bases from J, with 7 bases in between. This chain's CDR3 is CASSLDRGEQYF. The CDR3 DNA sequence: TGTGCCAGCAGCTTAGATCGGGGGGAGCAGTACTTC.

V is TRBV6-6 and J is TRBJ1-2; perhaps TRBD1 as D (6 bases). The CDR3 spans 14 residues. Deletions cut 7 bases from V and 8 bases from J, with 20 bases between. Germline CDR1 and CDR2: MNHNY and SVGAGI (reference sequence). In nucleotides, the CDR3 is TGTGCCAGCAATAGACAGGAAAGAGCTTTCGGCTACACCTTC. It translates to CASNRQERAFGYTF.

The sample holds a few counts of this clone. The V call is TRBV18, the J call TRBJ2-2; the match to TRBD2 covers 10 bases. In germline, CDR1 is KGHSH, CDR2 LQKENI. V was clipped by 3 bases and J by 2 bases; unmatched bases: 6. The CDR3 loop spans 17 amino acids. CDR3 protein: CASSPPGLAANTGELFF. Here the CDR3 DNA reads TGTGCCAGCTCACCTCCCGGACTAGCGGCCAACACCGGGGAGCTGTTTTTT.

V gene TRBV19 combines with J gene TRBJ2-1; D is ambiguous. The V gene's germline CDR1 is LNHDA and CDR2 SQIVND (reference sequence). With 6 bases removed from V and 0 bases from J, the gap between germline ends came to 18 bases. The length of the CDR3 is 17 residues. CDR3 sequence: CASSRRPLSGSYNEQFF. In DNA, the CDR3 is TGTGCCAGTAGCCGCAGACCATTGTCGGGCTCCTACAATGAGCAGTTCTTC.

V and J are TRBV24-1 and TRBJ2-1, with a tentative D call TRBD2 (5 bases). The CDR3 covers 15 residues. Germline loops: CDR1 KGHDR, CDR2 SFDVKD. V lost 1 base and J 4 bases, leaving 10 bases between the germline ends. In DNA, the CDR3 is TGTGCCACCAGTGATTTCCCCGGGGTTTACAATGAGCAGTTCTTC. Amino acids: CATSDFPGVYNEQFF.

The J gene is TRBJ1-4, the V gene TRBV28, with D possibly being TRBD1 (6 bases). Germline CDR1 is MDHEN and CDR2 is SYDVKM. This CDR3 spans 15 amino acids. Between the trimmed V and J ends, which lost 8 bases and 7 bases, there was a span of 20 bases. The CDR3 loop reads CASFSNLGAGEKLFF. The CDR3 DNA follows: TGTGCCAGCTTCTCTAACTTGGGGGCAGGTGAAAAACTGTTTTTT.

V usage is TRBV20-1 and J usage is TRBJ2-7; weak D call: TRBD2 (5 bases). Germline CDR1 and CDR2: DFQATT and SNEGSKA (reference sequence). Trimming stripped 3 bases from V and 3 bases from J, with 15 bases between. The CDR3 is 14 amino acids. The CDR3 coding sequence is TGCAGTGCTAGTTTATCCGCGGGCCGCTACGAGCAGTACTTC. It encodes CSASLSAGRYEQYF.

The genes are TRBV6-5 and TRBJ1-2, with D maybe TRBD1 (6 bases). V was clipped by 0 bases and J by 2 bases, with 10 bases between them. Germline CDR1 MNHEY, CDR2 SVGAGI. The CDR3 totals 15 residues. As DNA, the CDR3 is TGTGCCAGCAGTTACTCTCAGGGGATAAACTATGGCTACACCTTC. Translating it yields CASSYSQGINYGYTF.

V and J are TRBV9 and TRBJ2-5; 10 bases are a match to TRBD2. The V and J ends lost 0 bases and 6 bases, in that order; junction bases with no gene match: 8. This CDR3 contains 16 residues. In germline, CDR1 is SGDLS, CDR2 YYNGEE. CDR3 in amino acids: CASSVGLSGGSKTQYF. In nucleotides, the CDR3 is TGTGCCAGCAGCGTAGGACTTAGCGGGGGGAGCAAGACCCAGTACTTC.

The chain recombines TRBV4-3 with TRBJ1-2; unclear D gene. V lost 0 bases and J lost 5, with 13 bases in between. In germline, CDR1 is LGHNA, CDR2 YSLEER. CDR3 size: 15 residues. CDR3 nucleotides: TGCGCCAGCAGCCAAGATCCCCCGGGTCGTTATGGCTACACCTTC. It translates to CASSQDPPGRYGYTF.

As DNA, the CDR3 is TGTGCCAGCAGCCCTAGGGAGGGAACGCAGTATTTT. It yields the protein CASSPREGTQYF. V is TRBV13 and J is TRBJ2-3, with 7 bases fitting TRBD2. The V gene's germline CDR1 is PRHDT and CDR2 FYEKMQ (reference sequence). The CDR3 covers 12 residues. J gave up 9 bases and V 5 bases, and 5 bases lay outside the gene matches. The full variable domain, completed using reference TRBV13 and TRBJ2-3, is AAGVIQSPRHLIKEKRETATLKCYPIPRHDTVYWYQQGPGQDPQFLISFYEKMQSDKGSIPDRFSAQQFSDYHSELNMSSLELGDSALYFCASSPREGTQYFGPGTRLTVL.

V gene TRBV7-9 combines with J gene TRBJ2-7; unclear D gene. This CDR3 has 11 residues. CDR1 and CDR2 (germline): SEHNR, FQNEAQ (reference sequence). V was trimmed by 4 bases and J by 7 bases, leaving 8 bases between them. CDR3 DNA: TGTGCCAGCAGCTCCCCCCGGGAGCAGTACTTC. Its protein is CASSSPREQYF.

V is TRBV18 and J is TRBJ2-2, with 7 nucleotides matching TRBD1. The V segment lost 1 base and the J segment 4 bases; nucleotides outside the gene matches: 3. From germline, CDR1 is KGHSH and CDR2 LQKENI. The CDR3 has 15 residues. CDR3: CASSPQQGFTGELFF. The CDR3 DNA reads as TGTGCCAGCTCACCACAACAGGGGTTCACCGGGGAGCTGTTTTTT.

The gene calls are TRBV3-1 (or the pseudogene TRBV3-2) and TRBJ2-3, with TRBD2 as a possible D gene (5 bases). Trimming shortened V by 4 bases and J by 0 bases, and 11 bases separated the two germline ends. CDR3 length equals 15 residues. Germline V gene lookup returns CDR1 LGHDT and CDR2 YNNKEL (reference sequence). The CDR3 DNA is TGTGCCAGCAGCCCGGACTCTACTAGCACAGATACGCAGTATTTT. This codes for CASSPDSTSTDTQYF.

The V and J genes are TRBV15 and TRBJ1-4, with D possibly being TRBD1 (6 bases). Trimming took off 2 bases at V and 0 bases at J, with 13 bases between the two ends. Germline assignment: CDR1 LNHNV and CDR2 YYDKDF (reference sequence). CDR3 length equals 17 residues. This CDR3 is CATSRPSQGSTNEKLFF. The CDR3 nucleotides are TGTGCCACCAGCAGACCGAGCCAGGGGTCAACTAATGAAAAACTGTTTTTT. Drawing the rest from reference TRBV15 and TRBJ1-4, the complete variable domain is DAMVIQNPRYQVTQFGKPVTLSCSQTLNHNVMYWYQQKSSQAPKLLFHYYDKDFNNEADTPDNFQSRRPNTSFCFLDIRSPGLGDTAMYLCATSRPSQGSTNEKLFFGSGTQLSVL.

The chain links TRBV9 to TRBJ2-3; tentatively, D is TRBD2 (5 bases). The germline V gene encodes CDR1 SGDLS and CDR2 YYNGEE. There are 14 residues in the CDR3. Trimming shortened V by 0 bases and J by 6 bases, and 11 bases separated the two germline ends. The CDR3 loop is CASSVASGWDTQYF. CDR3 DNA sequence: TGTGCCAGCAGCGTAGCCAGCGGATGGGATACGCAGTATTTT.

CDR3 sequence (DNA): TGTGCCAGCAGCCCCCAGGGCGTGGAGCTGTTTTTT. It yields the protein CASSPQGVELFF. This sequence joins TRBV7-8 and TRBJ2-2; maybe TRBD1 (5 bases). Between the trimmed V and J ends, which lost 5 bases and 10 bases, there was a span of 11 bases. The CDR3 loop spans 12 amino acids. The germline V gene has CDR1 SGHVS and CDR2 FQNEAQ.

The chain uses TRBV24-1 and TRBJ2-1; D not certain. V dropped 3 bases and J dropped 6 bases, with 11 bases sitting between them. The length of the CDR3 is 14 residues. Germline CDR1 is KGHDR and CDR2 is SFDVKD. In DNA, the CDR3 is TGTGCCACCAGTGATGACCTGACACGCAATGAGCAGTTCTTC. Protein product: CATSDDLTRNEQFF.

The rearrangement uses TRBV5-1 and TRBJ2-1; TRBD2 matches 7 bases. V gave up 1 base and J gave up 6 bases; unmatched junction bases: 7. CDR1 and CDR2 from the germline V gene are SGHRS and YFSETQ. The CDR3 consists of 15 residues. CDR3 loop: CASSLLAGALNEQFF. In DNA, the CDR3 is TGCGCCAGCAGCTTGTTAGCGGGTGCCCTCAATGAGCAGTTCTTC.

The chain joins TRBV7-2 to TRBJ1-3; TRBD1 matches 7 bases. The length of the CDR3 is 18 residues. Germline V CDR1 and CDR2: SGHTA, FQGNSA. V dropped 3 bases and J dropped 1; count of bases not matched to a gene: 12. CDR3 residues: CASSLKGAPVVSGNTIYF. CDR3 DNA: TGTGCCAGCAGCTTGAAGGGGGCGCCCGTCGTGTCTGGAAACACCATATATTTT. The entire variable domain, with the rest obtained from reference TRBV7-2 and TRBJ1-3, is as follows: GAGVSQSPSNKVTEKGKDVELRCDPISGHTALYWYRQSLGQGLEFLIYFQGNSAPDKSGLPSDRFSAERTGGSVSTLTIQRTQQEDSAVYLCASSLKGAPVVSGNTIYFGEGSWLTVV.